A single sample is the source of the 7 T cell receptor beta chains below, sequenced in a study of tumor-infiltrating lymphocytes in primary liver carcinoma. Blood RNA came from unsorted whole blood; germline DNA was also extracted. TCR beta cDNA was prepared out of around 460 ng total RNA by means of a constant-region primer. It was through three nested multiplex PCR rounds of slightly modified ARM-PCR that TCR beta libraries arose. The first two PCR rounds used TRBV1-TRBV30 primers with a Cbeta primer, 10 cycles each. TCRdb redid the calling of the multiplex PCR reads with MiXCR, one entry per CDR3 protein. The table lists about 320,000 distinct CDR3 sequences, 50% to 70% of them singletons. Sequencing was done on a sample of peripheral blood. Receptor source: a middle-aged man with primary liver carcinoma and hepatitis B virus infection.

The V gene is TRBV10-1, the J gene TRBJ2-1; 8 nucleotides match TRBD1. CDR1 is WNHNN, CDR2 SYGVQD, per germline (reference sequence). This CDR3 region has 14 residues. J was trimmed by 11 bases and V by 2 bases; bases with no gene match: 8. In DNA form, the CDR3 reads TGCGCCAGCAGTGAGATGGACAGGGACGATAAGCAGTTCTTC. It encodes CASSEMDRDDKQFF.

A remark on this clonotype: This may arise from a read error, as a much more abundant clone is one base away. J is TRBJ1-1 and V is TRBV6-2 or TRBV6-3; D uncertain. The germline V gene has CDR1 MNHEY and CDR2 SVGEGT. The ends were cut back, 10 bases at V and 0 bases at J, with 12 bases in the middle. The CDR3 has 13 residues. The CDR3 DNA reads TGTGCCACCTCGGCGATCATGAACACTGAAGCTTTCTTT. Its protein product is CATSAIMNTEAFF.

Details on this clonotype: A much larger clone is a single base away; this may be a read error. The CDR3 DNA reads as TGTGCCTGCAGCTTGGCCCTCGTACCCAATGAGCAGTTCTTC. Amino acid sequence: CACSLALVPNEQFF. V usage is TRBV5-5 and J usage is TRBJ2-1; D is unresolved. The CDR3 is 14 residues long. The germline CDR1 and CDR2 sequences are SGHKS and YYEKEE (reference sequence).

The chain links TRBV11-2 to TRBJ2-5, with 7 bases fitting TRBD1. This CDR3 comprises 13 residues. The junction had 3 bases not matched to a gene; V was cut back by 3 bases and J by 5 bases. Germline CDR1 SGHAT, CDR2 FQNNGV. CDR3 coding DNA: TGTGCCAGCAGCTTCCAGGGGGAGGAGACCCAGTACTTC. This sequence encodes CASSFQGEETQYF.

The gene calls are TRBV7-8 and TRBJ2-3; D possibly corresponds to TRBD2 (6 bases). There are 16 residues in the CDR3. V was cut by 1 base and J by 1 base, with 12 bases left in between. The germline V gene encodes CDR1 SGHVS and CDR2 FQNEAQ. The CDR3 here is CASSLGGLSRTDTQYF. The CDR3 DNA follows: TGTGCCAGCAGCTTAGGAGGACTATCACGCACAGATACGCAGTATTTT.

A remark on this clonotype: Lacking the conserved final phenylalanine or tryptophan, this CDR3 likely reflects a read error. This chain links TRBV10-3 with TRBJ2-3; D may be TRBD1 (6 bases). CDR3 length equals 14 residues. CDR1 and CDR2 from the germline V gene are ENHRY and SYGVKD. The CDR3 spells CAISGTGTTDTQYY. In DNA form, the CDR3 reads TGTGCCATTAGTGGTACAGGGACCACAGATACGCAGTATTAT.

Regarding this clonotype: Given a much more abundant clone one base away, this may be a read error. The chain couples TRBV29-1 to TRBJ1-2, with D possibly matching TRBD1 (6 bases). The CDR3 is 13 amino acids. Trimming cost V 3 bases and J 8 bases, with 16 bases left between them. The germline V gene encodes CDR1 SQVTM and CDR2 ANQGSEA. CDR3 coding DNA: TGCAGCGTTGATGATGAGCCAGGGGACGGCTACACCTTC. Its translation is CSVDDEPGDGYTF. The whole variable domain, filled in from reference TRBV29-1 and TRBJ1-2, reads SAVISQKPSRDICQRGTSLTIQCQVDSQVTMMFWYRQQPGQSLTLIATANQGSEATYESGFVIDKFPISRPNLTFSTLTVSNMSPEDSSIYLCSVDDEPGDGYTFGSGTRLTVV.